What follows are 32 T cell receptor beta chains derived from one specimen sequenced in a study of beta chain features in type 1 diabetes (dated by TCRdb to the late 2010s). The library was generated by the immunoSEQ multiplex PCR assay. All of the isolated RNA was reverse transcribed with the High Capacity cDNA Reverse Transcription Kit, so expressed TCRB transcripts were sequenced. TCRdb took over this immuneACCESS table, retaining in-frame rearrangements with V and J assigned. Such tables are incomplete; in checked studies, under half of the missing clones stem from an unresolved V gene, and the remainder is unexplained. This sample comprises roughly 500,000 clones, over 9.5% of them detected only once. The ten largest make up 0.04% to 0.05% of the sample. The sequenced sample consisted of naive CD4+ T cells from blood. According to the study, the label for this sample's cell subset or site signals: true naive CD4+ T cells. Receptors originate from a woman in her late teens or twenties in good health.

The CDR3 loop is CASLGGPGETQYF. CDR3 DNA: TGCGCCAGCCTAGGTGGGCCGGGGGAGACCCAGTACTTC. This rearrangement joins TRBV5-1 to TRBJ2-5; tentative D call: TRBD2 (5 bases). Germline V gene sequence: CDR1 SGHRS, CDR2 YFSETQ. CDR3 length equals 13 residues. The V and J ends lost 7 bases and 5 bases respectively, with 15 bases between them. Using reference TRBV5-1 and TRBJ2-5 for the parts outside the CDR3, the full variable domain is KAGVTQTPRYLIKTRGQQVTLSCSPISGHRSVSWYQQTPGQGLQFLFEYFSETQRNKGNFPGRFSGRQFSNSRSEMNVSTLELGDSALYLCASLGGPGETQYFGPGTRLLVL.

This clone was detected a few times. V usage is TRBV7-2 and J usage is TRBJ1-6; weak D call: TRBD1 (5 bases). Germline V gives CDR1 SGHTA, CDR2 FQGNSA. V lost 3 bases, J lost 9 bases, and 18 bases lay in between. The CDR3 loop spans 16 amino acids. In nucleotides, the CDR3 is TGTGCCAGCAGCTTGGGCGACACAGGATTAGGTTCACCCCTCCACTTT. Translated: CASSLGDTGLGSPLHF.

This clone was seen only a few times. The rearrangement links TRBV25-1 to TRBJ2-7, with D hard to call. CDR3 length: 16 amino acids. The germline gives CDR1 MGHDK, CDR2 SYGVNS. V lost 2 bases, J lost 0 bases, and 14 bases lay in between. CDR3 bases: TGTGCCAGCAGTGAACTCGCGCCGGTCGGCTCCTACGAGCAGTACTTC. Translating gives CASSELAPVGSYEQYF.

Points on this clone: Other DNA sequences from this sample encode an identical CDR3 as well. CDR3 sequence (DNA): TGTGCCAGCAGCGATAGGAAAGGGACAGATACGCAGTATTTT. It is translated as CASSDRKGTDTQYF. The chain is built from TRBV9 and TRBJ2-3; D is uncertain. Trimming took 3 bases from V and 3 from J, leaving 11 bases between them. This CDR3 spans 14 amino acids. The germline gives CDR1 SGDLS, CDR2 YYNGEE.

The chain uses TRBV7-2 and TRBJ1-1; D might be TRBD1 (5 bases). This CDR3 region has 13 residues. The germline V gene has CDR1 SGHTA and CDR2 FQGNSA. V gave up 0 bases and J gave up 6 bases, with 8 bases separating them. This chain's CDR3 is CASSLAQGAEAFF. CDR3 DNA sequence: TGTGCCAGCAGCTTAGCTCAGGGAGCTGAAGCTTTCTTT.

The genes are TRBV7-8 and TRBJ1-6; unclear D gene. V was trimmed by 3 bases and J by 9 bases, leaving 12 bases between them. Germline values: CDR1 SGHVS, CDR2 FQNEAQ. The CDR3 totals 14 residues. The CDR3 loop is CASSFAEPGSPLHF. CDR3 DNA sequence: TGTGCCAGCAGCTTCGCCGAACCCGGTTCACCCCTCCACTTT. The complete variable domain, with remaining parts taken from reference TRBV7-8 and TRBJ1-6, reads GAGVSQSPRYKVAKRGQDVALRCDPISGHVSLFWYQQALGQGPEFLTYFQNEAQLDKSGLPSDRFFAERPEGSVSTLKIQRTQQEDSAVYLCASSFAEPGSPLHFGNGTRLTVT.

The chain has TRBV7-9 and TRBJ1-2, with a possible D match to TRBD1 (6 bases). CDR1 SEHNR and CDR2 FQNEAQ come from the germline V gene (reference sequence). CDR3 length equals 14 residues. Trimming removed 3 bases at V and 7 bases at J, with 15 bases between. CDR3 nucleotide sequence: TGTGCCAGCAGCTTGGGTACAGGGTTGGGTGGCTACACCTTC. It is translated as CASSLGTGLGGYTF.

This clone was counted between two and nine times. V and J are TRBV4-1 and TRBJ2-3; a possible D gene is TRBD2 (5 bases). V was cut by 3 bases and J by 0 bases, with 10 bases left in between. CDR3 length equals 15 residues. Germline V gives CDR1 MGHRA, CDR2 YSYEKL. The CDR3 nucleotides are TGCGCCAGCAGCCAGGGCGGGCATAGCACAGATACGCAGTATTTT. Translation gives CASSQGGHSTDTQYF.

Only a few counts were recorded for this clone. Other nucleotide sequences in the sample specify the same CDR3. V and J are TRBV18 and TRBJ2-5; no firm D call. The V gene's germline CDR1 is KGHSH and CDR2 LQKENI. The length of the CDR3 is 13 residues. V lost 0 bases to trimming and J lost 1 base, with 3 bases between them. CDR3 DNA: TGTGCCAGCTCACCACCGGGCCAAGAGACCCAGTACTTC. This translates into CASSPPGQETQYF.

The CDR3 bases are TGTGCCAGCAATTTGAGGGCGGAACCTGCGAACACCGGGGAGCTGTTTTTT. Protein: CASNLRAEPANTGELFF. The chain employs TRBV7-9 and TRBJ2-2; D might be TRBD2 (5 bases). CDR3 length: 17 amino acids. Germline values: CDR1 SEHNR, CDR2 FQNEAQ (reference sequence). Trimming shortened V by 7 bases and J by 0 bases, and 18 bases separated the two germline ends.

This chain connects TRBV7-9 to TRBJ1-4; 7 bases map to TRBD1. The germline gives CDR1 SEHNR, CDR2 FQNEAQ (reference sequence). Trimming removed 5 bases from V and 4 bases from J; junction bases left unmatched: 7. The CDR3 has 15 amino acids. In DNA, the CDR3 is TGTGCCAGCAGCGCTACGACAGGGATTAATGAAAAACTGTTTTTT. Translated, it gives CASSATTGINEKLFF.

This clone came up a few times. The genes are TRBV7-2 and TRBJ2-5; 7 positions agree with TRBD1. V gave up 3 bases and J gave up 3 bases; unmatched junction bases: 1. This CDR3 region has 13 residues. Germline V gene sequence: CDR1 SGHTA, CDR2 FQGNSA. CDR3 in DNA: TGTGCCAGCAGCTTGACAGGGAAAGAGACCCAGTACTTC. This codes for CASSLTGKETQYF.

The chain joins TRBV25-1 to TRBJ2-1, with TRBD1 matching over 9 bases. The CDR3 contains 15 residues. Losses at the gene ends were 2 bases for V and 5 bases for J; bases not matched to a gene: 4. CDR1 and CDR2 (germline): MGHDK, SYGVNS. The CDR3 here is CASSEPGQGDNEQFF. The CDR3 DNA reads TGTGCCAGCAGTGAACCGGGACAGGGAGACAATGAGCAGTTCTTC.

This chain connects TRBV7-9 to TRBJ2-7; 11 bases line up with TRBD1. The ends lost 4 bases at V and 2 bases at J; junction bases unmatched: 1. Germline CDR1 is SEHNR and CDR2 is FQNEAQ (reference sequence). The CDR3 covers 14 residues. Written as DNA, the CDR3 is TGTGCCAGCAGCTCGGACAGGGGGCCCTACGAGCAGTACGTC. Translated: CASSSDRGPYEQYV.

The chain recombines TRBV14 with TRBJ2-7; TRBD2 might be the D (5 bases). The V gene's germline CDR1 is SGHDN and CDR2 FVKESK. The CDR3 extends over 16 amino acids. V was trimmed by 3 bases and J by 0 bases, leaving 15 bases between them. The CDR3 coding sequence is TGTGCCAGCAGCCAGGCCGGACGCCGGGGCTCCTACGAGCAGTACTTC. Its protein product is CASSQAGRRGSYEQYF. The full variable domain, with the rest looked up from reference TRBV14 and TRBJ2-7, is EAGVTQFPSHSVIEKGQTVTLRCDPISGHDNLYWYRRVMGKEIKFLLHFVKESKQDESGMPNNRFLAERTGGTYSTLKVQPAELEDSGVYFCASSQAGRRGSYEQYFGPGTRLTVT.

This sequence joins TRBV5-4 and TRBJ2-5; D gene ambiguous. The CDR3 length is 13 residues. Trimming took off 2 bases at V and 5 bases at J, with 10 bases between the two ends. Germline V gives CDR1 SGHNT, CDR2 YYREEE (reference sequence). As DNA, the CDR3 is TGTGCCAGCAGCTTAGAGAATCGGGAGACCCAGTACTTC. Its translation: CASSLENRETQYF.

The V call is TRBV2, the J call TRBJ1-2, with TRBD1 as a possible D gene (5 bases). Trimming took off 6 bases at V and 3 bases at J, with 11 bases between the two ends. The CDR3 has 13 amino acids. Germline CDR1 is SNHLY and CDR2 is FYNNEI. CDR3 in DNA: TGTGCCAGCAGAGGTCAGGGATACTATGGCTACACCTTC. This sequence encodes CASRGQGYYGYTF.

The table lists this clone with a few counts. J is TRBJ2-5 and V is TRBV7-9; D unclear. Germline V lookup: CDR1 SEHNR, CDR2 FQNEAQ (reference sequence). V lost 11 bases, J lost 1 base, and 8 bases lay in between. The length of the CDR3 is 11 residues. CDR3 residues: CAAEAQETQYF. CDR3 coding DNA: TGTGCCGCCGAAGCCCAAGAGACCCAGTACTTC.

The J gene is TRBJ2-6, the V gene TRBV6-6; 7 nucleotides agree with TRBD1. The V gene end was trimmed by 6 bases and the J gene end by 17 bases; junction bases not matched to a gene: 22. CDR1 and CDR2 from the germline V gene are MNHNY and SVGAGI (reference sequence). CDR3 length equals 16 residues. CDR3 protein: CASRTQPGQLTHDLTF. The CDR3 DNA sequence: TGTGCCAGCAGGACCCAACCGGGACAGTTAACACACGACTTGACTTTC.

The V and J genes are TRBV14 and TRBJ2-7; TRBD1 aligns across 7 bases. Unmatched junction bases numbered 4, after V lost 6 bases and J lost 2 bases. The germline gives CDR1 SGHDN, CDR2 FVKESK. The CDR3 runs 13 residues. CDR3 in DNA: TGTGCCAGCAGAGGGACAGTTGCCTACGAGCAGTACTTC. Protein product: CASRGTVAYEQYF.

The V and J genes are TRBV7-2 and TRBJ1-5; D is undetermined. CDR3 length: 12 residues. Trimming removed 5 bases at V and 7 bases at J, with 9 bases between. CDR1 and CDR2 from the germline V gene are SGHTA and FQGNSA. The CDR3 sequence is CASSLPMQPQHF. For the CDR3, the DNA is TGTGCCAGCAGCCTGCCAATGCAGCCCCAGCATTTT.

In this sample, this clone turned up a few times. The chain carries TRBV29-1 and TRBJ2-5; possibly TRBD2 for D (5 bases). V shed 3 bases and J shed 7 bases, with 12 bases lying between them. The CDR3 contains 12 residues. Per germline, CDR1 SQVTM and CDR2 ANQGSEA. CDR3 bases: TGCAGCGTTGATCGGGGAGAACGGACCCAGTACTTC. It is translated as CSVDRGERTQYF.

The gene calls are TRBV5-1 and TRBJ2-1; D is ambiguous. V lost 5 bases, J lost 7 bases, and 7 bases lay in between. Germline lookup yields CDR1 SGHRS and CDR2 YFSETQ. This CDR3 is built from 11 residues. In DNA, the CDR3 is TGCGCCAGCAGTGGCGCTAATGAGCAGTTCTTC. Translating gives CASSGANEQFF.

The rearrangement links TRBV10-3 to TRBJ2-5; weak D call: TRBD1 (6 bases). V was shortened by 0 bases and J by 5 bases, with 10 bases between the two germline ends. Germline assignment: CDR1 ENHRY and CDR2 SYGVKD. This CDR3 has 14 residues. The CDR3 spells CAISESTGKETQYF. Written as DNA, the CDR3 is TGTGCCATCAGTGAGTCCACAGGGAAGGAGACCCAGTACTTC.

This clone has more than one count but fewer than ten. The chain links TRBV2 to TRBJ2-2, with TRBD1 matching 8 bases. After removal of 7 bases from V and 5 bases from J, the junction contained 9 bases not matched to a gene. Germline lookup yields CDR1 SNHLY and CDR2 FYNNEI. This CDR3 comprises 15 residues. This CDR3 is CASKLTGERTGELFF. The DNA of the CDR3 is TGTGCCAGCAAGTTGACAGGGGAAAGGACCGGGGAGCTGTTTTTT.

J is TRBJ2-3 and V is TRBV11-2; 8 bases fit TRBD2. The germline gives CDR1 SGHAT, CDR2 FQNNGV. The CDR3 has 16 residues. V dropped 2 bases and J dropped 8; count of bases not matched to a gene: 12. Written as DNA, the CDR3 is TGTGCCAGCAGCTTAATAGGCGGGGGGAGGGTCGCTACGCAGTATTTT. The encoded protein is CASSLIGGGRVATQYF. Filled out from reference TRBV11-2 and TRBJ2-3, the complete variable domain reads EAGVAQSPRYKIIEKRQSVAFWCNPISGHATLYWYQQILGQGPKLLIQFQNNGVVDDSQLPKDRFSAERLKGVDSTLKIQPAKLEDSAVYLCASSLIGGGRVATQYFGPGTRLTVL.

The table lists this clone with a few counts. The V and J genes are TRBV2 and TRBJ2-5; TRBD1 might be the D (6 bases). The V gene lost 2 bases and the J gene lost 6 bases, with 13 bases spanning the gap. The CDR3 has 14 residues. Germline V gives CDR1 SNHLY, CDR2 FYNNEI. The DNA of the CDR3 is TGTGCCAGCAGTGAATCTCCAGGGGCGCAGACCCAGTACTTC. Translated: CASSESPGAQTQYF.

This clone has a handful of counts. The chain joins TRBV18 to TRBJ2-1; 7 bases are a match to TRBD2. The CDR3 runs 17 residues. Per the germline V gene, CDR1 is KGHSH and CDR2 is LQKENI. After removal of 0 bases from V and 2 bases from J, the junction contained 7 bases not matched to a gene. In nucleotides, the CDR3 is TGTGCCAGCTCACCACCGGGCGGGAGCCAGACCTACAATGAGCAGTTCTTC. Its protein product is CASSPPGGSQTYNEQFF. Together with reference TRBV18 and TRBJ2-1, the CDR3 gives the full variable domain: NAGVMQNPRHLVRRRGQEARLRCSPMKGHSHVYWYRQLPEEGLKFMVYLQKENIIDESGMPKERFSAEFPKEGPSILRIQQVVRGDSAAYFCASSPPGGSQTYNEQFFGPGTRLTVL.

This clone was observed a few times. The chain links TRBV13 to TRBJ1-1; D call uncertain. CDR1 is PRHDT, CDR2 FYEKMQ, per germline (reference sequence). V was shortened by 2 bases and J by 0 bases, with 10 bases between the two germline ends. The CDR3 is 15 residues long. CDR3 residues: CASSLRRGMNTEAFF. In nucleotides, the CDR3 is TGTGCCAGCAGCTTACGACGGGGAATGAACACTGAAGCTTTCTTT.

This clone was recorded a few times. The rearrangement uses TRBV7-2 and TRBJ2-3; tentative D call: TRBD1 (5 bases). CDR3 length: 14 amino acids. Germline CDR1 SGHTA, CDR2 FQGNSA. V lost 3 bases and J lost 4, with 11 bases in between. CDR3 DNA: TGTGCCAGCAGCTTGGGGCAGGGATCAGATACGCAGTATTTT. It codes for CASSLGQGSDTQYF.

This chain connects TRBV10-3 to TRBJ1-1, with a tentative D call TRBD1 (5 bases). V was trimmed by 1 base and J by 2 bases, leaving 8 bases between them. Germline loops: CDR1 ENHRY, CDR2 SYGVKD. The CDR3 runs to 14 residues. CDR3 nucleotides: TGTGCCATCAGTGAGTACGACAGTAACACTGAAGCTTTCTTT. Protein product: CAISEYDSNTEAFF.

As for this clone: The same CDR3 can be traced to other DNA sequences in this sample. The chain employs TRBV28 and TRBJ2-3, with unresolved D. This CDR3 contains 13 residues. Germline V gene lookup returns CDR1 MDHEN and CDR2 SYDVKM. V dropped 2 bases and J dropped 3 bases, with 6 bases sitting between them. The CDR3 reads CASSLRGTDTQYF. The CDR3 nucleotides are TGTGCCAGCAGTTTACGAGGAACAGATACGCAGTATTTT. Variable domain in full (rest from reference TRBV28 and TRBJ2-3): DVKVTQSSRYLVKRTGEKVFLECVQDMDHENMFWYRQDPGLGLRLIYFSYDVKMKEKGDIPEGYSVSREKKERFSLILESASTNQTSMYLCASSLRGTDTQYFGPGTRLTVL.